This T cell receptor beta chain stems from a study of blood T cells in healthy people across ages. Study-level points and caveats: Significant beta diversity loss was already apparent by age approximately 36, declining roughly linearly.

A second PCR of roughly 7 to 11 cycles used a sample-barcoded 5' primer and a J-beta primer mix. Per sample, CDR3-containing paired-end reads numbered at least 2.5 million. TCRdb used MiXCR to reprocess the 5' RACE reads, holding one entry per CDR3 protein. Here the sample spans around 2 million distinct CDR3 sequences, approximately 40% being singletons. This CDR3 has 15 residues. Germline CDR1 MGHRA, CDR2 YSYEKL. Samples had at least 6.5 million PBMCs isolated from them. The sample holds one count of this clonotype. As yet, its antigen is unknown. The V gene is TRBV4-1, the J gene TRBJ2-5; D possibly matches TRBD1 or TRBD2 (5 bases each). TRBJ2-7 explains the end of the DNA better; the J call may be wrong. The TCR comes from a human donor in good health. The sequenced sample was blood. The CDR3 DNA is TGCGCCAGCAGTCTTAGGGACGGAGACTCCTACGAGCAGTACTTC. It is translated as CASSLRDGDSYEQYF.